This T cell receptor (beta chain) was sequenced in a study of blood T cell repertoires in COVID-19. Study-level background: The United States, Italy and Spain supplied acute and convalescent COVID-19 samples.

The assay was immunoSEQ multiplex PCR, and TCRdb's table has in-frame clones only and misses some. The sample has around 160,000 clones, more than 75% seen once. Germline loops: CDR1 SGDLS, CDR2 YYNGEE. The CDR3 contains 15 residues. V lost 0 bases and J lost 3; bases outside the gene matches: 3. The genes are TRBV9 and TRBJ1-5; 7 bases match TRBD1. This clonotype was obtained from a human donor with acute or convalescent COVID-19. The donor label of this sample is uncertain. The sample taken for sequencing was peripheral blood. CDR3 in DNA: TGTGCCAGCAGCGTAGAGGGGGCGATCAATCAGCCCCAGCATTTT. This encodes CASSVEGAINQPQHF.